This T cell receptor (beta chain) was sequenced for a study of STAT5B mutations in CD4+ large granular lymphocyte leukemia. About the research overall: The CDR3 'QG' motif was associated with a particular HLA allele among healthy donors.

A remark on this clone: Its antigen is unidentified.

Study-wide findings and caveats: TRBV06-family usage was enriched in top patient clones (8/27) versus controls (2/35).

V dropped 0 bases and J dropped 10 bases, with 14 bases sitting between them. CDR1 is SGHRS, CDR2 YFSETQ, per germline. CDR3 length: 13 residues. This was a survey-level run. Clones were read by immunoSEQ multiplex PCR, and TCRdb kept only the in-frame ones, dropping some. This table holds roughly 32,000 clones, more than 60% found once. The material sequenced was CD4+ T cells from blood buffy coats. This TCR was recovered from a human donor in good health. The chain links TRBV5-1 to TRBJ2-7; unclear D gene. This chain's CDR3 is CASSLGISPVQYF. Written as DNA, the CDR3 is TGCGCCAGCAGCTTGGGTATTTCTCCAGTTCAGTACTTC.